The 26 T cell receptor beta chains below all came from one sample that was sequenced in a study of blood T cells in healthy people across ages. The use of a sample-barcoded 5' primer and a J-beta primer mix characterized a second PCR of about 6 to 11 cycles. TCRdb reprocessed the 5' RACE reads via MiXCR and lists one record per CDR3 protein. Of 500,000 to 700,000 distinct CDR3 sequences listed, 25% to 35% were seen once; the top ten hold 15% to 18%. What was sequenced was blood. These receptors were taken from a woman aged 80 or older in good health.

A note on this clonotype: This may come from a read error, since a much larger clone is one base off. A read error is likely, as this CDR3 ends without the conserved phenylalanine or tryptophan. The J gene is TRBJ2-3, the V gene TRBV7-3; 7 nucleotides line up with TRBD1. The CDR3 loop spans 15 amino acids. V lost 2 bases, J lost 2 bases, and 4 bases stayed unmatched. Germline V CDR1 and CDR2: SGHTA, FQGTGA. The CDR3 nucleotides are TGTGCCAGCAGCTTATTGACAGGGTTCACAGATACGCAGTATTAT. Protein: CASSLLTGFTDTQYY.

Notes on this clonotype: Since a much larger clone is just one base distant, this may be a read error. The CDR3 DNA sequence: TGTGCCAGCGGCCCACGGGACACCTCCTACAATGAGCAGTTCTTC. This sequence encodes CASGPRDTSYNEQFF. This rearrangement joins TRBV9 to TRBJ2-1; the D gene is possibly TRBD1 (6 bases). Germline V lookup: CDR1 SGDLS, CDR2 YYNGEE. With 7 bases removed from V and 0 bases from J, the gap between germline ends came to 14 bases. The CDR3 spans 15 residues. The full variable domain, with the rest looked up from reference TRBV9 and TRBJ2-1, is DSGVTQTPKHLITATGQRVTLRCSPRSGDLSVYWYQQSLDQGLQFLIQYYNGEERAKGNILERFSAQQFPDLHSELNLSSLELGDSALYFCASGPRDTSYNEQFFGPGTRLTVL.

Many counts were recorded for this clonotype. The chain has TRBV12-3 or TRBV12-4 and TRBJ2-7; D may match TRBD1 or TRBD2 (5 bases each). This CDR3 region has 14 residues. The V end lost 5 bases, the J end lost 7 bases, and 18 bases lay between the germline ends. The CDR3 here is CASSMTRAGREQYF. CDR3 coding DNA: TGTGCCAGCAGTATGACTCGGGCAGGGAGAGAGCAGTACTTC.

This clonotype was seen just once. This chain uses TRBV27 with TRBJ1-4, with 7 bases aligning to TRBD1. The CDR3 is 15 residues long. J was trimmed by 5 bases and V by 3 bases; bases with no gene match: 6. CDR1 and CDR2 from the germline V gene are MNHEY and SMNVEV (reference sequence). As DNA, the CDR3 is TGTGCCAGCAGTTTCGTAGGGGGCGGGAATGAAAAACTGTTTTTT. Amino acids: CASSFVGGGNEKLFF.

About this clonotype itself: A much larger clone sits a single nucleotide away, making a read error possible. The chain uses TRBV5-1 and TRBJ2-7; possible D gene TRBD2, 6 bases. CDR1 is SGHRS and CDR2 is YFSETQ in the germline V gene. The CDR3 has 14 residues. The V end lost 3 bases, the J end lost 3 bases, and 13 bases lay between the germline ends. The CDR3 sequence is CASSSGRGFYEQYF. The CDR3 bases are TGCGCCAGCAGCTCGGGACGGGGGTTCTACGAGCAGTACTTC.

This chain joins TRBV20-1 and TRBJ2-7; 9 bases agree with TRBD2. The CDR3 totals 15 residues. V was clipped by 6 bases and J by 7 bases; unmatched bases: 16. The germline V gene has CDR1 DFQATT and CDR2 SNEGSKA (reference sequence). In DNA form, the CDR3 reads TGCAGTGCACCCACCGGGACTAGCAGGGGATATGAGCAGTACTTC. Translating gives CSAPTGTSRGYEQYF.

The V and J genes are TRBV21-1 and TRBJ1-5; the table's D gene call, TRBD1, was not cross checked with the DNA. TRBV21-1 is classified as a pseudogene. The CDR3 totals 18 residues. As DNA, the CDR3 is TGTGCCAGCAGCCCACCGGGACAGGGGTCGTATAGCAATCAGCCCCAGCATTTT. This codes for CASSPPGQGSYSNQPQHF.

This clonotype was seen at least ten times. The chain uses TRBV3-1 and TRBJ2-4; D may be TRBD2 (5 bases). In germline, CDR1 is LGHDT, CDR2 YNNKEL (reference sequence). V dropped 0 bases and J dropped 2 bases, with 14 bases sitting between them. This CDR3 has 17 residues. CDR3 residues: CASSQDRASLTKNIQYF. The CDR3 bases are TGTGCCAGCAGCCAAGACCGGGCTAGCCTAACCAAAAACATTCAGTACTTC.

Notes on this clonotype: A much larger clone sits a single nucleotide away, making a read error possible. The chain uses TRBV20-1 and TRBJ1-4, with a tentative D call TRBD1 (5 bases). This CDR3 comprises 16 residues. Germline V gene data show CDR1 as DFQATT and CDR2 as SNEGSKA (reference sequence). The V and J ends lost 0 bases and 10 bases respectively, with 21 bases between them. CDR3 DNA: TGCAGTGCTAGAGATATTTTTGGGCAGGGAAGGGGAAAACTGTTTTTT. It is translated as CSARDIFGQGRGKLFF.

This clonotype was detected ten times or more. The chain links TRBV3-1 to TRBJ2-1; D unresolved. The germline gives CDR1 LGHDT, CDR2 YNNKEL (reference sequence). This CDR3 has 13 amino acids. The ends were cut back, 1 base at V and 7 bases at J, with 8 bases in the middle. CDR3 DNA: TGTGCCAGCAGCCAAGGTCGCGTTAATGAGCAGTTCTTC. Translated, it gives CASSQGRVNEQFF.

This chain uses TRBV7-9 with TRBJ1-2; D possibly corresponds to TRBD1 (5 bases). V lost 5 bases to trimming and J lost 6 bases, with 13 bases between them. This CDR3 has 13 amino acids. In germline, CDR1 is SEHNR, CDR2 FQNEAQ (reference sequence). The CDR3 spells CASSVQVVDGYTF. DNA for the CDR3: TGTGCCAGCAGCGTACAGGTCGTGGATGGCTACACCTTC.

About this clonotype itself: This may arise from a read error, as a much more abundant clone is one base away. J is TRBJ1-2 and V is TRBV29-1, with D maybe TRBD1 (5 bases). CDR3 length equals 12 residues. Germline-derived CDR1 and CDR2 are SQVTM and ANQGSEA. V lost 7 bases and J lost 8, with 17 bases in between. The CDR3 region has the DNA TGCAGCGGTTCAGCCAGGGCGGGGGGCTACACCTTC. Its protein is CSGSARAGGYTF.

This chain connects TRBV5-1 to TRBJ2-3; D might be TRBD1 (5 bases). The germline gives CDR1 SGHRS, CDR2 YFSETQ. Trimming cost V 3 bases and J 4 bases, with 15 bases left between them. The CDR3 is made up of 15 amino acids. CDR3 amino acids: CASSSNGQSADTQYF. The CDR3 nucleotides read TGCGCCAGCAGCTCCAATGGACAAAGCGCAGATACGCAGTATTTT.

This clonotype has at least ten counts. V is TRBV4-1 and J is TRBJ2-7, with TRBD1 matching over 8 bases. The V gene end was trimmed by 3 bases and the J gene end by 6 bases; junction bases not matched to a gene: 13. The germline gives CDR1 MGHRA, CDR2 YSYEKL. The CDR3 is 16 amino acids. This chain's CDR3 is CASSQPPGTGPGEQYF. The CDR3 DNA reads TGCGCCAGCAGCCAGCCCCCCGGGACAGGCCCCGGCGAGCAGTACTTC.

CDR3 amino acids: CSARDVTSGSYEQFF. CDR3 nucleotides: TGCAGTGCTAGAGATGTGACTAGCGGGAGTTATGAGCAGTTCTTC. This chain joins TRBV20-1 and TRBJ2-1; TRBD2 aligns across 12 bases. Losses at the gene ends were 0 bases for V and 8 bases for J; bases not matched to a gene: 5. The CDR3 spans 15 residues. Germline V lookup: CDR1 DFQATT, CDR2 SNEGSKA (reference sequence).

This clonotype was observed many times. The chain has TRBV11-2 and TRBJ2-1; no clear D. In germline, CDR1 is SGHAT, CDR2 FQNNGV. V was trimmed by 8 bases and J by 6 bases, leaving 14 bases between them. The CDR3 runs 13 residues. CDR3 coding DNA: TGTGCCAGCGCCTCTCCACCCCCCAATGAGCAGTTCTTC. It yields the protein CASASPPPNEQFF.

A remark on this clonotype: This sequence may be a read error, since a much larger clone differs from it by one base. This rearrangement joins TRBV18 to TRBJ2-1, with D possibly being TRBD1 (5 bases). The J call may not be correct, given that the DNA end is closer to TRBJ2-7. The germline gives CDR1 KGHSH, CDR2 LQKENI. The CDR3 has 16 amino acids. The CDR3 loop reads CASSPGLLGAHNEQYF. In DNA form, the CDR3 reads TGTGCCAGCTCCCCGGGTCTGCTAGGGGCGCACAATGAGCAGTACTTC.

In its sample, this clonotype was seen a few times. A much larger clone lies a single base off, so this may be a read error. The chain carries TRBV20-1 and TRBJ2-7, with TRBD1 as a possible D gene (5 bases). This CDR3 spans 15 amino acids. CDR1 and CDR2 (germline): DFQATT, SNEGSKA (reference sequence). CDR3 region: CSAGDSARASYEQYF. CDR3 coding DNA: TGCAGTGCTGGAGATTCGGCCAGGGCCTCCTACGAGCAGTACTTC.

This clonotype was observed many times. The rearrangement links TRBV5-1 to TRBJ2-5, with 8 bases fitting TRBD2. J lost 2 bases, V lost 4 bases, and 7 bases had no gene match. This CDR3 has 15 residues. Germline V gives CDR1 SGHRS, CDR2 YFSETQ. The CDR3 bases are TGCGCCAGCAGCACGGGACTAGTTGGGCAAGAGACCCAGTACTTC. Translation gives CASSTGLVGQETQYF.

To note about this clonotype: A much more abundant neighbour one base away suggests this may be a read error. The chain links TRBV18 to TRBJ2-4; 9 nucleotides agree with TRBD1. After removal of 3 bases from V and 13 bases from J, the junction contained 16 bases not matched to a gene. There are 16 residues in the CDR3. Per germline, CDR1 KGHSH and CDR2 LQKENI. CDR3 bases: TGTGCCAGCTCACCCGACGGACAGGGGAACATCTACGGGCAGTACTTC. This translates into CASSPDGQGNIYGQYF.

With regard to this clonotype: A much larger clone differs from this one at a single base, so this may be a read error. V and J are TRBV6-6 and TRBJ1-2, with 7 bases that match TRBD1. The junction had 8 bases not matched to a gene; V was cut back by 6 bases and J by 7 bases. CDR1 is MNHNY, CDR2 SVGAGI, per germline (reference sequence). This CDR3 region has 13 residues. CDR3 nucleotide sequence: TGTGCCAGCAGAAAAGCCCAGGGGGGTGGCTACACCTTC. Translation: CASRKAQGGGYTF.

In this sample, this clonotype turned up many times. The rearrangement joins TRBV6-1 to TRBJ1-4, with TRBD1 as a possible D gene (5 bases). Germline values: CDR1 MNHNS, CDR2 SASEGT. The CDR3 extends over 15 amino acids. Deletions cut 2 bases from V and 8 bases from J, with 15 bases between. CDR3 region: CASSERGGLSEKLFF. The CDR3 DNA sequence: TGTGCCAGCAGTGAAAGGGGCGGGTTGTCCGAAAAACTGTTTTTT.

This chain connects TRBV6-2 or TRBV6-3 to TRBJ2-5; 12 positions agree with TRBD1. Germline V gene sequence: CDR1 MNHEY, CDR2 SVGEGT. This CDR3 spans 16 amino acids. V trimming: 6 bases; J trimming: 11 bases; junction bases outside the gene matches: 16. In DNA, the CDR3 is TGTGCCAGCAGAGTCCCCGGGACAGGGGGCTACAGTGAGCAGTACTTC. This encodes CASRVPGTGGYSEQYF.

Comments on this clonotype: A much larger clone lies a single base off, so this may be a read error. This sequence joins TRBV7-3 and TRBJ2-3; the D gene is possibly TRBD1 (6 bases). The CDR3 has 17 residues. Looked up from germline, CDR1 is SGHTA and CDR2 is FQGTGA. CDR3 nucleotides: TGTGCCAGCAGCTTAGGGACGACAGGAACCAGCACAGGTACGCAGTATTTT. Protein: CASSLGTTGTSTGTQYF.

Ten or more counts support this clonotype. The chain has TRBV30 and TRBJ1-1; D is unclear. The CDR3 extends over 11 amino acids. CDR1 is GTSNPN and CDR2 is SVGIG in the germline V gene (reference sequence). The V end was cut by 2 bases, the J end by 5 bases, with 6 bases between. The CDR3 DNA sequence: TGTGCCTGGAGTTATGGGACTGAAGCTTTCTTT. Amino acid sequence: CAWSYGTEAFF.

In its sample, this clonotype was seen many times. The V and J genes are TRBV20-1 and TRBJ2-5, with TRBD2 identical over 10 bases. CDR3 length: 13 residues. After removal of 3 bases from V and 3 bases from J, the junction contained 1 base not matched to a gene. Germline lookup yields CDR1 DFQATT and CDR2 SNEGSKA (reference sequence). The CDR3 sequence: CSASLAGEETQYF. As DNA, the CDR3 is TGCAGTGCTAGTCTAGCGGGGGAAGAGACCCAGTACTTC.